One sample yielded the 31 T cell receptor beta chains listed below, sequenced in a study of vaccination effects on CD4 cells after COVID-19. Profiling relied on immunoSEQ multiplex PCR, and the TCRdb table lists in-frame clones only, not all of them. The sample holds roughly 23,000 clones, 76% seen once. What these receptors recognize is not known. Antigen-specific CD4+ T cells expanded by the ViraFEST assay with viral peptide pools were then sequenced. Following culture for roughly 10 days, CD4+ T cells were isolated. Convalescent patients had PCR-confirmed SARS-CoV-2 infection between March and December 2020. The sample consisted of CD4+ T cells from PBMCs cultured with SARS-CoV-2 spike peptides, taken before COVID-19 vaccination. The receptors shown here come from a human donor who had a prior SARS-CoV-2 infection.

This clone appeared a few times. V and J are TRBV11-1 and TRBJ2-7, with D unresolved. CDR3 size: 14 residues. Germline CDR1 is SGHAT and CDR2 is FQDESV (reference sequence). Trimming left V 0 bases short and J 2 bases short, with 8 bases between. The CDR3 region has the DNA TGTGCCAGCAGCTTAGCGCCTGGCACCTACGAGCAGTACTTC. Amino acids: CASSLAPGTYEQYF.

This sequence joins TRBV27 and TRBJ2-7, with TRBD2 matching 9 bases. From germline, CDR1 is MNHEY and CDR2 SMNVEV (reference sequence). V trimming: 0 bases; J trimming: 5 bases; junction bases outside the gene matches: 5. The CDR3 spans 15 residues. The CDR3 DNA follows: TGTGCCAGCAGTTTATCGTGGCTAGCGGGAAACGAGCAGTACTTC. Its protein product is CASSLSWLAGNEQYF.

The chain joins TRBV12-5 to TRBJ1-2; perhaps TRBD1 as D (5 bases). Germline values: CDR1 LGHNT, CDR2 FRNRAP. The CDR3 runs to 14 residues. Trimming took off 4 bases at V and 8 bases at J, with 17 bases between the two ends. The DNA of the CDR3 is TGTGCTAGTGGTTCCCCCGGCAGGGCTCCCGGCTACACCTTC. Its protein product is CASGSPGRAPGYTF.

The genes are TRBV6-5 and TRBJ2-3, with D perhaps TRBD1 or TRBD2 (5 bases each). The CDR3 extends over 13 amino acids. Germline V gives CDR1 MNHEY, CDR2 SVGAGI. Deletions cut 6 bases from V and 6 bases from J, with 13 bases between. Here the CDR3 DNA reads TGTGCCAGCAGGGGACCCGCCATGGATACGCAGTATTTT. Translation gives CASRGPAMDTQYF.

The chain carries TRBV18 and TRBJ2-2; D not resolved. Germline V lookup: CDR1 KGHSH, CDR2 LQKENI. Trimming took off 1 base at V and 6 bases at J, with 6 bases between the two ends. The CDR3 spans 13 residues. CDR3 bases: TGTGCCAGCTCACCACTCAGCCCCGGGGAGCTGTTTTTT. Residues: CASSPLSPGELFF.

The CDR3 loop is CASSGGQHRSEQYF. CDR3 DNA sequence: TGTGCCAGCAGTGGGGGCCAGCACCGGAGCGAGCAGTACTTC. This chain joins TRBV2 and TRBJ2-7; weak D call: TRBD1 (5 bases). Looked up from germline, CDR1 is SNHLY and CDR2 is FYNNEI. CDR3 length: 14 amino acids. Trimming stripped 4 bases from V and 6 bases from J, with 16 bases between.

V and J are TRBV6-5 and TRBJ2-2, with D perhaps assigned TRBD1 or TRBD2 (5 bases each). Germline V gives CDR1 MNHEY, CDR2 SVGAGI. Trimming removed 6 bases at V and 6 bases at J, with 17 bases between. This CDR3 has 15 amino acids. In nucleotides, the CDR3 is TGTGCCAGCAGCTATACCCATGGGACGCCCGGGGAGCTGTTTTTT. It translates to CASSYTHGTPGELFF.

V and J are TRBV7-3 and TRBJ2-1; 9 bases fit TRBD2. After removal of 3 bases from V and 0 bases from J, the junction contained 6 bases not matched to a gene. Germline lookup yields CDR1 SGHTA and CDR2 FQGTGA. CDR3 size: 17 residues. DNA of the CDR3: TGTGCCAGCAGCTTCCGCGGGGGGGGGAGCTCCTACAATGAGCAGTTCTTC. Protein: CASSFRGGGSSYNEQFF. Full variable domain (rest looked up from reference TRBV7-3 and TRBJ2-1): GAGVSQTPSNKVTEKGKYVELRCDPISGHTALYWYRQSLGQGPEFLIYFQGTGAADDSGLPNDRFFAVRPEGSVSTLKIQRTERGDSAVYLCASSFRGGGSSYNEQFFGPGTRLTVL.

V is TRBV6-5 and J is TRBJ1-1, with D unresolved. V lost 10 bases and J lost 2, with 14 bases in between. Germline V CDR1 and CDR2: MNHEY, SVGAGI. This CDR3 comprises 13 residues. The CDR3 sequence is CATAPLYNTEAFF. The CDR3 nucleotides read TGTGCCACAGCTCCCCTGTACAACACTGAAGCTTTCTTT.

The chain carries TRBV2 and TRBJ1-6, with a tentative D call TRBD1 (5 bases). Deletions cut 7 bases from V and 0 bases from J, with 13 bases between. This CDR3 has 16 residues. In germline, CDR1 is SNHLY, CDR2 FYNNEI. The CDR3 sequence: CASKTGLSSYNSPLHF. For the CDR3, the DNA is TGTGCCAGCAAAACAGGCCTGAGCTCCTATAATTCACCCCTCCACTTT.

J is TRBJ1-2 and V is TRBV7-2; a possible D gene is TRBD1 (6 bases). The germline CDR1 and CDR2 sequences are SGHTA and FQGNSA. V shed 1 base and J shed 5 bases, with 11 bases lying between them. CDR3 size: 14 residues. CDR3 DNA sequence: TGTGCCAGCAGCTTAGGCAGGGGAAATTATGGCTACACCTTC. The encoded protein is CASSLGRGNYGYTF.

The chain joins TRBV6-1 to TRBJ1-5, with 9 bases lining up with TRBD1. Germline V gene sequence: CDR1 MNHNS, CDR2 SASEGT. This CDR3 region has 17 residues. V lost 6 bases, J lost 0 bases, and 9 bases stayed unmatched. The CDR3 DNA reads TGTGCCAGCAGGGAAAGACAGGGGGTTTATAGCAATCAGCCCCAGCATTTT. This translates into CASRERQGVYSNQPQHF.

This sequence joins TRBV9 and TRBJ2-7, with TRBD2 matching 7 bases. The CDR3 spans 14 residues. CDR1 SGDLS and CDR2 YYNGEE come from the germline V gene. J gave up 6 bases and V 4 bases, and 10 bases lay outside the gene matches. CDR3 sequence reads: CASSQTGGVGEQYF. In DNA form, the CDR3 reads TGTGCCAGCAGCCAGACGGGGGGTGTCGGCGAGCAGTACTTC.

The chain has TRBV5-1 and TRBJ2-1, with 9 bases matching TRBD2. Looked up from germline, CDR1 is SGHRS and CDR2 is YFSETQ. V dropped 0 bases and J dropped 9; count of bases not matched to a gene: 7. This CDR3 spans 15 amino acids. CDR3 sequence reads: CASSLETSGGGEQFF. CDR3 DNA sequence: TGCGCCAGCAGCTTGGAGACTAGCGGAGGTGGTGAGCAGTTCTTC.

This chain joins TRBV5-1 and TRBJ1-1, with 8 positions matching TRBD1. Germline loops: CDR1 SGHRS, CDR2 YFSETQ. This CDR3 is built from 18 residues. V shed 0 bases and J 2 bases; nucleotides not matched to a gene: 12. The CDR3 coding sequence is TGCGCCAGCAGCTTGGGGGACAGGCCCCGTCGATTCAACACTGAAGCTTTCTTT. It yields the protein CASSLGDRPRRFNTEAFF.

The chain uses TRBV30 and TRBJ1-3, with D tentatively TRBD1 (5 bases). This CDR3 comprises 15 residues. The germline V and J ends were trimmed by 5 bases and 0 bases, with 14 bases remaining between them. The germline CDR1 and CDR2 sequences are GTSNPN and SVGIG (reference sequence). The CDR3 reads CAWGIGGHSGNTIYF. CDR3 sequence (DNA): TGTGCCTGGGGAATAGGAGGACACTCTGGAAACACCATATATTTT.

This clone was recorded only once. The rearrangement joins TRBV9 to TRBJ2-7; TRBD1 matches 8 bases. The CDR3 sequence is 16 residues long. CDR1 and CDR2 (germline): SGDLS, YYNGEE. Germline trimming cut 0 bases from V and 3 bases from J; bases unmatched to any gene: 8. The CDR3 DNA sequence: TGTGCCAGCAGCGTAGACGGGGCACAGGGGGTCTACGAGCAGTACTTC. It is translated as CASSVDGAQGVYEQYF. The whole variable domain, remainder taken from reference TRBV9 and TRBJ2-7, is DSGVTQTPKHLITATGQRVTLRCSPRSGDLSVYWYQQSLDQGLQFLIQYYNGEERAKGNILERFSAQQFPDLHSELNLSSLELGDSALYFCASSVDGAQGVYEQYFGPGTRLTVT.

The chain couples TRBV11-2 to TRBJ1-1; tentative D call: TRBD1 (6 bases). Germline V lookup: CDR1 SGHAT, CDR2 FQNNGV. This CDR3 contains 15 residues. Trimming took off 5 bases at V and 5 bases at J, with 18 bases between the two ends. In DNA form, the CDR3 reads TGTGCCAGCAGCCCATTGTACAGGGTTATTACTGAAGCTTTCTTT. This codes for CASSPLYRVITEAFF. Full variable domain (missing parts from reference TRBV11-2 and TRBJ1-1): EAGVAQSPRYKIIEKRQSVAFWCNPISGHATLYWYQQILGQGPKLLIQFQNNGVVDDSQLPKDRFSAERLKGVDSTLKIQPAKLEDSAVYLCASSPLYRVITEAFFGQGTRLTVV.

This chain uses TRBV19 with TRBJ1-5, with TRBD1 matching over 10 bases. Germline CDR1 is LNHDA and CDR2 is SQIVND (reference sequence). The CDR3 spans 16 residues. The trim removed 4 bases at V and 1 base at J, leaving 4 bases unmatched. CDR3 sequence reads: CASSTGTGVSNQPQHF. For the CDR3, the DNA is TGTGCCAGTAGTACTGGGACAGGGGTAAGCAATCAGCCCCAGCATTTT.

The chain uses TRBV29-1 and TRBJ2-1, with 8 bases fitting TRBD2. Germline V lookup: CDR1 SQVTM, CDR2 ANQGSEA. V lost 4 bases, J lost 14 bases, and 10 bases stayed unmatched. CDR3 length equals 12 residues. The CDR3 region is CSVAPSGFTKFF. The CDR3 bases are TGCAGCGTTGCCCCTAGCGGGTTCACGAAGTTCTTC.

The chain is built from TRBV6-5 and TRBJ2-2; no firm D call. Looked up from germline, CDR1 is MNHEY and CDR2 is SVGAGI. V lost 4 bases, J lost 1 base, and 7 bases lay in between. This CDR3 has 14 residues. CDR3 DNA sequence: TGTGCCAGCAGTTGGGTAGGGAACACCGGGGAGCTGTTTTTT. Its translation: CASSWVGNTGELFF.

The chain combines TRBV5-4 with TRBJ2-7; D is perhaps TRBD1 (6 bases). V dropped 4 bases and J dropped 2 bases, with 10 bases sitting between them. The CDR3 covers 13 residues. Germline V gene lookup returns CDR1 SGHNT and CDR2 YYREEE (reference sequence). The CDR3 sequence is CASSVGAPYEQYF. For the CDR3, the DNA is TGTGCCAGCAGCGTGGGGGCCCCCTACGAGCAGTACTTC. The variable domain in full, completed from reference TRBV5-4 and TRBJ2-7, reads ETGVTQSPTHLIKTRGQQVTLRCSSQSGHNTVSWYQQALGQGPQFIFQYYREEENGRGNFPPRFSGLQFPNYSSELNVNALELDDSALYLCASSVGAPYEQYFGPGTRLTVT.

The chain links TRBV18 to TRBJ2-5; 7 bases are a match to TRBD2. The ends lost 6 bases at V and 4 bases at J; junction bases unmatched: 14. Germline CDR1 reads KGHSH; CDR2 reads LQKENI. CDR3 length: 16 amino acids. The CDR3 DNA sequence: TGTGCCAGCTCTTCTCTCCGGGGGGTAACTTCAGAGACCCAGTACTTC. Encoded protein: CASSSLRGVTSETQYF. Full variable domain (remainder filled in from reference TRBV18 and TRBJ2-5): NAGVMQNPRHLVRRRGQEARLRCSPMKGHSHVYWYRQLPEEGLKFMVYLQKENIIDESGMPKERFSAEFPKEGPSILRIQQVVRGDSAAYFCASSSLRGVTSETQYFGPGTRLLVL.

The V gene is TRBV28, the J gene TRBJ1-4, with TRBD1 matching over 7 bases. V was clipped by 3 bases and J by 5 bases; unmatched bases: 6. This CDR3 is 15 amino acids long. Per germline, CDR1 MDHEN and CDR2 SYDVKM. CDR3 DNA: TGTGCCAGCAGTTTGGCCGGGACAGCCAATGAAAAACTGTTTTTT. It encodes CASSLAGTANEKLFF. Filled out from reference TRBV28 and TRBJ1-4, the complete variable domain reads DVKVTQSSRYLVKRTGEKVFLECVQDMDHENMFWYRQDPGLGLRLIYFSYDVKMKEKGDIPEGYSVSREKKERFSLILESASTNQTSMYLCASSLAGTANEKLFFGSGTQLSVL.

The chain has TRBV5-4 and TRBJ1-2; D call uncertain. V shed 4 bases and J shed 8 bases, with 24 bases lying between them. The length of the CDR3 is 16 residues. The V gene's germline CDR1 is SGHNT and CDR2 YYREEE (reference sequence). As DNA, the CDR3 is TGTGCCAGCAGCATAACCCCAGGAAGGGAAGTGAGAGGCTACACCTTC. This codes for CASSITPGREVRGYTF.

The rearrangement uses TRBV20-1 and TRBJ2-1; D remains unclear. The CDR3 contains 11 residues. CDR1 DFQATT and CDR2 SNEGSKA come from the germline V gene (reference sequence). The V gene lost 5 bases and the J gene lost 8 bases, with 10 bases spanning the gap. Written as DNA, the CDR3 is TGCAGTGCTGAGAATAGCCATGAGCAGTTCTTC. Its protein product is CSAENSHEQFF.

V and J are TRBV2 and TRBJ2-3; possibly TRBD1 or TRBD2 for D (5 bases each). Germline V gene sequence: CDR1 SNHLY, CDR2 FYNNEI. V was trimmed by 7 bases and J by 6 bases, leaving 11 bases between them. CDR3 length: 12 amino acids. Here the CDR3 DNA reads TGTGCCAGCATGGGGGAATCCGATACGCAGTATTTT. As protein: CASMGESDTQYF.

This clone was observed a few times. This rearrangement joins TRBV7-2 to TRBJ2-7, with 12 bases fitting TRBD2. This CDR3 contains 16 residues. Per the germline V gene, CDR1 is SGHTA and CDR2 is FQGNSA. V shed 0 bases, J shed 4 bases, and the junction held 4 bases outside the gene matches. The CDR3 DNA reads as TGTGCCAGCAGCTTAGCGTCTAGCGGGAGGGCGTACGAGCAGTACTTC. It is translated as CASSLASSGRAYEQYF. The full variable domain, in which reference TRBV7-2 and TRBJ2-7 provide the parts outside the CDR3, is GAGVSQSPSNKVTEKGKDVELRCDPISGHTALYWYRQSLGQGLEFLIYFQGNSAPDKSGLPSDRFSAERTGGSVSTLTIQRTQQEDSAVYLCASSLASSGRAYEQYFGPGTRLTVT.

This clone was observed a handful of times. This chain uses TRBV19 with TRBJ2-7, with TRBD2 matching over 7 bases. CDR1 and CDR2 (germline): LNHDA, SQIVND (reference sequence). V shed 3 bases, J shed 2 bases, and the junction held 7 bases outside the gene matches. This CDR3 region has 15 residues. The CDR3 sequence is CASSISAGDPYEQYF. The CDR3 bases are TGTGCCAGTAGTATTAGTGCGGGGGACCCCTACGAGCAGTACTTC.

The CDR3 spells CASSEIRAKETQYF. CDR3 DNA sequence: TGTGCCAGCAGTGAAATCCGCGCAAAAGAGACCCAGTACTTC. V gene TRBV6-1 combines with J gene TRBJ2-5; D is unresolved. Per germline, CDR1 MNHNS and CDR2 SASEGT. The CDR3 is 14 amino acids. Trimming cost V 2 bases and J 3 bases, with 10 bases left between them.

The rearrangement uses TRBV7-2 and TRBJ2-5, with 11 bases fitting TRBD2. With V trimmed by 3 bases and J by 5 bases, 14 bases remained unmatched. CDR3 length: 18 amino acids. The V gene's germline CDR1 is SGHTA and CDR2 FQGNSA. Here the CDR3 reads CASSFPKGLAGGPETQYF. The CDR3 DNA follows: TGTGCCAGCAGCTTCCCTAAGGGGCTAGCGGGAGGCCCCGAGACCCAGTACTTC.